This T cell receptor beta chain was documented in a study of T cells after yellow fever vaccination (dated by TCRdb to the late 2010s). At the level of the whole study: Libraries from fractions with low cell numbers were prepared with the SMART-Seq v4 Ultra Low Input RNA kit. Bulk TCR alpha and beta repertoires were sequenced longitudinally to track T-cell clones before and after primary and booster YFV17D yellow fever vaccination. Blood was drawn at multiple timepoints before and after primary and secondary immunization, with bulk PBMC replicates and cell subsets isolated. Two healthy male donors made up the cohort, one aged 18 to 29 years and the other aged 30 to 39 years.

Per the publication, the treatment or condition label means: live attenuated yellow fever vaccine strain. At each blood-draw timepoint, two biological replicates of bulk PBMCs were obtained. A standard Ficoll-Paque protocol was used to isolate PBMCs from peripheral blood. TriZol was used to extract RNA from bulk PBMCs, CD4 and CD8 fractions, and dextramer-positive and dextramer-negative fractions. Note on this clonotype: Its antigen is currently not known. Nothing much larger sits one base from this clone, and base qualities are not available.

Study-wide conclusions, independent of this receptor: A small share of clonotypes occurred in both CD4 and CD8 compartments, likely arising from convergent recombination. Only a couple of donors were included in the study, so the extent to which the findings can be generalized is limited. Compared with the primary T-cell response, the secondary T-cell response was weaker but faster, peaking on day 5 rather than day 15. After the booster, most of the clones that had expanded following primary vaccination were detected again (roughly 96% of CD4 and roughly 90% of CD8), which suggests that memory was broadly maintained. Computational filtering was needed because FACS-sorted repertoires could contain abundant contaminating clonotypes from the bulk population.

TCR cDNA was made using 5'RACE template switching, a step that added a universal primer site and unique molecular identifiers. Priming of cDNA synthesis was performed from both the TCR alpha and TCR beta constant segments. Library amplification used two PCR steps, and the second PCR step added sample barcodes and sequencing adapters. Sequencing of the libraries was done on either Illumina HiSeq 2500 (2x100 bp) or NovaSeq (2x150 bp). The original methods were these. Demultiplexing of reads and collapsing into UMI consensus sequences were performed with MIGEC, and V(D)J alignment was carried out with MiXCR. Using edgeR on replicate PBMC samples, clonotypes were called vaccine-responding if FDR was below 0.01 and the log2 fold change was above 5 up to day 15. Bulk clonotypes were assigned CD4 or CD8 identity according to which sequenced CD4 or CD8 repertoire held them at higher abundance. TCRdb took the public reads, trimmed them with fastp at Q25, ran MiXCR for clone calling and kept in-frame beta chains. Every distinct CDR3 protein forms one entry, paired with its most common genes and DNA. Clone size and V and J calls follow TCRdb, not the original study. The sample table holds some 320,000 distinct CDR3 sequences, of which 8.7% were seen once. The top ten hold 18% of the sample.

CDR1 and CDR2 (SGHDT, YYEEEE) derive from the germline V gene. The CDR3 runs 18 amino acids, cysteine and phenylalanine included. The DNA shown is the 54-base CDR3, in frame from base 1. The trim is 5 bases for V and 5 bases for J, with a gap of 28 bases between the germline ends. This chain is built from TRBV5-6 and TRBJ1-1; a weak D assignment points to TRBD1 (6 bases agree). The sequence was obtained from a man aged 18 to 29 who received the YFV17D yellow fever vaccine. The sequencing used PBMCs, collected on the day of the first yellow fever vaccination. The base sequence is TGTGCCAGCAGTTTCACGAGGGGGTCCACTCACTCGGGGACTGAAGCTTTCTTT. The encoded protein is CASSFTRGSTHSGTEAFF.